One and the same sample provided the 11 T cell receptor beta chains below, sequenced in a study of T cells in Graves' hyperthyroidism and ophthalmopathy. TCR beta CDR3 regions were amplified from RNA transcripts. RT-PCR in the first round (using the HTBI primer set) targeted the TCR CDR3. MiXCR was run by TCRdb on the multiplex PCR reads, yielding one entry per CDR3 protein. In the table there are approximately 600,000 distinct CDR3 sequences, 14% to 15% of which are singletons. The sequenced sample was blood. All receptors come from a woman in her forties with Graves' ophthalmopathy.

This clonotype has ten or more counts. This chain uses TRBV11-2 with TRBJ2-7, with 10 nucleotides matching TRBD2. The V segment lost 8 bases and the J segment 2 bases; nucleotides outside the gene matches: 9. The CDR3 has 15 residues. Germline lookup yields CDR1 SGHAT and CDR2 FQNNGV. The CDR3 loop reads CASASRSGRAYEQYF. CDR3 nucleotides: TGTGCCAGCGCCAGTCGGAGCGGGAGGGCCTACGAGCAGTACTTC. Using reference TRBV11-2 and TRBJ2-7 for the parts outside the CDR3, the full variable domain is EAGVAQSPRYKIIEKRQSVAFWCNPISGHATLYWYQQILGQGPKLLIQFQNNGVVDDSQLPKDRFSAERLKGVDSTLKIQPAKLEDSAVYLCASASRSGRAYEQYFGPGTRLTVT.

This clonotype was recorded many times. V is TRBV4-1 and J is TRBJ2-3; 12 positions agree with TRBD2. Germline V gene sequence: CDR1 MGHRA, CDR2 YSYEKL. Losses at the gene ends were 1 base for V and 6 bases for J; bases not matched to a gene: 11. The CDR3 sequence is 18 residues long. The CDR3 region is CASSQGWLAGGFGDTQYF. CDR3 DNA sequence: TGCGCCAGCAGCCAAGGTTGGCTAGCGGGAGGGTTCGGGGATACGCAGTATTTT.

There are many counts of this clonotype. The chain has TRBV18 and TRBJ1-2; 8 nucleotides match TRBD1. This CDR3 comprises 15 residues. V was clipped by 6 bases and J by 6 bases; unmatched bases: 12. Germline CDR1 reads KGHSH; CDR2 reads LQKENI. In DNA, the CDR3 is TGTGCCAGCTCGACGACAGGGGAGGATAATCATGGCTACACCTTC. It translates to CASSTTGEDNHGYTF.

The table lists this clonotype with many counts. The chain recombines TRBV6-2 or TRBV6-3 with TRBJ2-7; 12 nucleotides align to TRBD2. Trimming took 7 bases from V and 6 from J; bases not matched to a gene: 10. The CDR3 totals 15 residues. Germline-derived CDR1 and CDR2 are MNHEY and SVGEGT. CDR3 coding DNA: TGTGCCAGCACCAGACTAGCGGGAGTCACTGTCGAGCAGTACTTC. Translated: CASTRLAGVTVEQYF.

This clonotype was observed many times. CDR3 bases: TGTGCCAGCAGTTTACTTTTCGCAGGGGGGCATCAGCCCCAGCATTTT. Translated: CASSLLFAGGHQPQHF. This sequence joins TRBV28 and TRBJ1-5, with TRBD1 matching over 7 bases. This CDR3 is 16 amino acids long. Germline V gene sequence: CDR1 MDHEN, CDR2 SYDVKM. The trim removed 2 bases at V and 5 bases at J, leaving 9 bases unmatched.

The chain links TRBV6-1 to TRBJ1-1; no firm D call. V was shortened by 3 bases and J by 1 base, with 9 bases between the two germline ends. Germline CDR1 is MNHNS and CDR2 is SASEGT. This CDR3 is built from 14 residues. The CDR3 loop reads CASSETGRNTEAFF. CDR3 in DNA: TGTGCCAGCAGTGAGACCGGGAGGAACACTGAAGCTTTCTTT.

This clonotype was detected ten times or more. The rearrangement joins TRBV4-1 to TRBJ1-2, with no clear D. The germline V and J ends were trimmed by 0 bases and 0 bases, with 8 bases remaining between them. CDR3 length: 15 residues. Germline-derived CDR1 and CDR2 are MGHRA and YSYEKL. CDR3 region: CASSQDSQSNYGYTF. CDR3 DNA: TGCGCCAGCAGCCAAGATTCGCAGTCTAACTATGGCTACACCTTC.

In its sample, this clonotype was seen many times. The chain couples TRBV27 to TRBJ1-1; D unclear. The CDR3 spans 11 residues. Germline assignment: CDR1 MNHEY and CDR2 SMNVEV (reference sequence). With 7 bases removed from V and 8 bases from J, the gap between germline ends came to 11 bases. CDR3 sequence: CASTGEKEAFF. CDR3 bases: TGTGCCAGCACTGGGGAGAAGGAAGCTTTCTTT.

V and J are TRBV6-1 and TRBJ2-1, with D tentatively TRBD2 (6 bases). Germline CDR1 reads MNHNS; CDR2 reads SASEGT. The CDR3 covers 15 residues. The germline V and J ends were trimmed by 1 base and 6 bases, with 13 bases remaining between them. The CDR3 region has the DNA TGTGCCAGCAGTGAAGGGCCGGGAGTAGCCAATGAGCAGTTCTTC. Its translation is CASSEGPGVANEQFF.

This clonotype was counted ten times or more. The V gene is TRBV5-1, the J gene TRBJ1-1; D gene unclear. CDR3 length equals 14 residues. V dropped 0 bases and J dropped 5 bases, with 11 bases sitting between them. Looked up from germline, CDR1 is SGHRS and CDR2 is YFSETQ. DNA for the CDR3: TGCGCCAGCAGCTTGGATCCATCAGGAACTGAAGCTTTCTTT. Residues: CASSLDPSGTEAFF.

This clonotype came up many times. The rearrangement joins TRBV5-1 to TRBJ2-2; possible D gene TRBD2, 6 bases. V was cut by 2 bases and J by 5 bases, with 10 bases left in between. This CDR3 comprises 14 residues. Germline loops: CDR1 SGHRS, CDR2 YFSETQ. The DNA for the CDR3 is TGCGCCAGCAGCTTCGGGAGTGGGACCGGGGAGCTGTTTTTT. Translation: CASSFGSGTGELFF.